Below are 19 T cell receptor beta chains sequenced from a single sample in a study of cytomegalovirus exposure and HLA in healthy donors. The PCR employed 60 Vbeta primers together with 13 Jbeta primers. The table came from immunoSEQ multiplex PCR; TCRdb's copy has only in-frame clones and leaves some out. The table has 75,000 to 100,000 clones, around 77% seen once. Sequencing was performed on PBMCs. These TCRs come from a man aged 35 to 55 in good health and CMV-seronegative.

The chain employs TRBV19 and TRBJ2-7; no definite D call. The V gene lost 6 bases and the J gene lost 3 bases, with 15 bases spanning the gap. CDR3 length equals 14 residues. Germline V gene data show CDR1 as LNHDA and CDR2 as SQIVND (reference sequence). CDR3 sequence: CASSLTLSIYEQYF. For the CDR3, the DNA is TGTGCCAGTAGCCTAACGTTGTCAATCTACGAGCAGTACTTC.

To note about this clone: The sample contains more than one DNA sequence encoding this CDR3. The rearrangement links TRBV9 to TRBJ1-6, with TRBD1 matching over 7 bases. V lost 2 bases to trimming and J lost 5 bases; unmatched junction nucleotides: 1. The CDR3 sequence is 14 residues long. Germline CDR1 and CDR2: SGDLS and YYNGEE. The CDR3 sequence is CASSVTGNNSPLHF. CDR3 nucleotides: TGTGCCAGCAGCGTGACAGGGAATAATTCACCCCTCCACTTT.

The chain's CDR3 is CASSFLGAVNEQFF. CDR3 nucleotide sequence: TGTGCCAGCAGTTTCCTAGGAGCAGTCAATGAGCAGTTCTTC. The chain uses TRBV27 and TRBJ2-1; no clear D. Germline V CDR1 and CDR2: MNHEY, SMNVEV (reference sequence). The CDR3 length is 14 residues. Between the trimmed V and J ends, which lost 3 bases and 6 bases, there was a span of 12 bases.

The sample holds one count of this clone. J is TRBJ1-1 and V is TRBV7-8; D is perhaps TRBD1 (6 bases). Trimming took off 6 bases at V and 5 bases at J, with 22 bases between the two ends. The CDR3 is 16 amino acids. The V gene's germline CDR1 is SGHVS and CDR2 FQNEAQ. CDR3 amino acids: CASSYTTGYIGTEAFF. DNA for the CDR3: TGTGCCAGCAGTTACACTACAGGGTATATTGGGACTGAAGCTTTCTTT. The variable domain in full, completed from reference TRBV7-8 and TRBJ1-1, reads GAGVSQSPRYKVAKRGQDVALRCDPISGHVSLFWYQQALGQGPEFLTYFQNEAQLDKSGLPSDRFFAERPEGSVSTLKIQRTQQEDSAVYLCASSYTTGYIGTEAFFGQGTRLTVV.

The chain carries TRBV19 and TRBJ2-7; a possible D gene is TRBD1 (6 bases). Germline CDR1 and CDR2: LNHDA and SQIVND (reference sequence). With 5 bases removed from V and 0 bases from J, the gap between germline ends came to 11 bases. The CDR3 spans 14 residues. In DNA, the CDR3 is TGTGCCAGTAGTGGAAGGGGGTACTCCTACGAGCAGTACTTC. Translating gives CASSGRGYSYEQYF.

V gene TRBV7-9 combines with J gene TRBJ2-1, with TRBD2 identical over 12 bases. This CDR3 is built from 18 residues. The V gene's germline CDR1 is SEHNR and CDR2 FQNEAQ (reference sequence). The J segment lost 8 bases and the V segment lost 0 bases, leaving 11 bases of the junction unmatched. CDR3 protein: CASSLAGLAGGPRDEQFF. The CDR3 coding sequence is TGTGCCAGCAGCTTAGCGGGGCTAGCGGGAGGGCCACGTGATGAGCAGTTCTTC. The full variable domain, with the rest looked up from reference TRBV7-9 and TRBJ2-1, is DTGVSQNPRHKITKRGQNVTFRCDPISEHNRLYWYRQTLGQGPEFLTYFQNEAQLEKSRLLSDRFSAERPKGSFSTLEIQRTEQGDSAMYLCASSLAGLAGGPRDEQFFGPGTRLTVL.

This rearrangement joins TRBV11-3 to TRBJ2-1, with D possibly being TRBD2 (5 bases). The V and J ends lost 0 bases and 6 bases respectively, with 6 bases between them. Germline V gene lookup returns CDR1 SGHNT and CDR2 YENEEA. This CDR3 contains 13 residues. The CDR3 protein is CASSLDGSNEQFF. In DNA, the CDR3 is TGTGCCAGCAGCTTAGATGGGAGCAATGAGCAGTTCTTC.

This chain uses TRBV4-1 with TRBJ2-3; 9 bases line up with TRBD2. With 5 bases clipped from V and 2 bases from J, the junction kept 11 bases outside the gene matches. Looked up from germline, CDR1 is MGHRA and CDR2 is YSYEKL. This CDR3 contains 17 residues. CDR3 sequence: CASSSPLAGAHTDTQYF. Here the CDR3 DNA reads TGCGCCAGCAGCTCACCATTAGCGGGGGCCCACACAGATACGCAGTATTTT.

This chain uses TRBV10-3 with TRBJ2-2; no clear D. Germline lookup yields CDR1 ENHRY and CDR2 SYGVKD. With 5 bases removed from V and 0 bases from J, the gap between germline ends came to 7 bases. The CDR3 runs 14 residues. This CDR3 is CAISPSANTGELFF. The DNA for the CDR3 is TGTGCCATCAGTCCAAGCGCGAACACCGGGGAGCTGTTTTTT.

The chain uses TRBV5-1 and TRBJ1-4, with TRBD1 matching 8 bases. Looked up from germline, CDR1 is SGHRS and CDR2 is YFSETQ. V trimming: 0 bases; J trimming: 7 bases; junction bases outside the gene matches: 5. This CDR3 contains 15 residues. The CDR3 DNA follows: TGCGCCAGCAGCTTGGGGACAGGGTACTCTGAAAAACTGTTTTTT. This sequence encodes CASSLGTGYSEKLFF.

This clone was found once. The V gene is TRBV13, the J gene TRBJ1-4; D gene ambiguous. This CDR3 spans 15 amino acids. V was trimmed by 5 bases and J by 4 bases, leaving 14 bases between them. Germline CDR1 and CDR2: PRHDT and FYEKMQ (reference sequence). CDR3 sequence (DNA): TGTGCCAGCAGCCTCCAGACAAGGTTTAATGAAAAACTGTTTTTT. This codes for CASSLQTRFNEKLFF.

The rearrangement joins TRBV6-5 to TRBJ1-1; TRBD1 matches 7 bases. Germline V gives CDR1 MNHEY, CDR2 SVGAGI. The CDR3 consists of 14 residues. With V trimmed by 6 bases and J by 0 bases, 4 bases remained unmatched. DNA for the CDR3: TGTGCCAGCAGCTACAGGGGCGTGAACACTGAAGCTTTCTTT. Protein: CASSYRGVNTEAFF.

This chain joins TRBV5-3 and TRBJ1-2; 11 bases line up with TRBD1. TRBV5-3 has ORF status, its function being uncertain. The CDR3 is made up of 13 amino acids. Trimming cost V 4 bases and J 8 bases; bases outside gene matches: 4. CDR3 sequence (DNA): TGTGCCAGAAGCCCGGACAGGGGGCGAGGCTACACCTTC. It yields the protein CARSPDRGRGYTF.

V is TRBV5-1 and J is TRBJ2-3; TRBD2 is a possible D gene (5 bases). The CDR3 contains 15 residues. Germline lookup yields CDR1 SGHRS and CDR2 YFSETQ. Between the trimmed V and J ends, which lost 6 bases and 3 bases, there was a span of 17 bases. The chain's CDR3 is CASTHAGKSTDTQYF. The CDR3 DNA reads TGCGCCAGCACCCATGCCGGGAAGAGTACAGATACGCAGTATTTT. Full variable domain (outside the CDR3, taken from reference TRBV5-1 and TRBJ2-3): KAGVTQTPRYLIKTRGQQVTLSCSPISGHRSVSWYQQTPGQGLQFLFEYFSETQRNKGNFPGRFSGRQFSNSRSEMNVSTLELGDSALYLCASTHAGKSTDTQYFGPGTRLTVL.

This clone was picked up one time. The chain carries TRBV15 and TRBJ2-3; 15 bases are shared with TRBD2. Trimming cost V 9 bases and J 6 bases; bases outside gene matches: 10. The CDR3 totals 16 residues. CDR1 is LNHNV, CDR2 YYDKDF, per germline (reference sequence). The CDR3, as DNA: TGTGCCACAGGACTAGCGGGAGGGCCGAGAATTGATACGCAGTATTTT. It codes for CATGLAGGPRIDTQYF.

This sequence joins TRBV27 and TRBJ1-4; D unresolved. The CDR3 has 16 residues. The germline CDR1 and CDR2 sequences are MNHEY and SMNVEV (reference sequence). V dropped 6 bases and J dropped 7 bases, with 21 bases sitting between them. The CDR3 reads CASSPRAGRASEKLFF. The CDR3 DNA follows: TGTGCCAGCAGCCCCCGAGCGGGGAGGGCTAGTGAAAAACTGTTTTTT.

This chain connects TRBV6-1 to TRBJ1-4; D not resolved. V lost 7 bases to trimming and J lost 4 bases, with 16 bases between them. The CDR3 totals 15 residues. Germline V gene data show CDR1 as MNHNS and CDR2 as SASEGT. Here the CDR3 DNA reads TGTGCCAGCACCCTGGGCCCCCTTATTAATGAAAAACTGTTTTTT. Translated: CASTLGPLINEKLFF.

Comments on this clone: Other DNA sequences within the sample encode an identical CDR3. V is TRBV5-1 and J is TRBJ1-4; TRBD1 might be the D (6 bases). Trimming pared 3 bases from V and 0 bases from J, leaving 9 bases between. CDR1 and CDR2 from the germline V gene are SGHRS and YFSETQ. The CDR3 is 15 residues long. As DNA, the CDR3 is TGCGCCAGCAGCTCGACAGGTGCAACTAATGAAAAACTGTTTTTT. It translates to CASSSTGATNEKLFF.

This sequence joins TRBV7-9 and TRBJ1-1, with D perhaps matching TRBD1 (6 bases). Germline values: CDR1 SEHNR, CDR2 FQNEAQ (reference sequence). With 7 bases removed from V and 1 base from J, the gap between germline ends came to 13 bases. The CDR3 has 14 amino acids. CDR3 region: CASKKGVGNTEAFF. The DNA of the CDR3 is TGTGCCAGCAAAAAGGGGGTGGGGAACACTGAAGCTTTCTTT.